This entry describes one T cell receptor beta chain. This specimen comes from a study of early T cells in non-severe SARS-CoV-2 infection. Study context: RNA in bulk from unsorted whole blood was sequenced, and chains were unpaired.

CDR1 is SGHTA, CDR2 FQGTGA, per germline. V lost 0 bases and J lost 4; bases outside the gene matches: 3. The CDR3 covers 15 residues. TCRdb reprocessed the 5' RACE reads with MiXCR, giving one entry per CDR3 protein. The sample has around 40,000 distinct CDR3 sequences, about a tenth seen once. The sample taken for sequencing was whole blood. This chain connects TRBV7-3 to TRBJ2-3; 8 nucleotides match TRBD2. The TCR was taken from an adult who was a healthcare worker with PCR-confirmed SARS-CoV-2 infection or an uninfected control (not recorded which). DNA of the CDR3: TGTGCCAGCAGCTTAACTAGCGGGGAGTCAGATACGCAGTATTTT. This codes for CASSLTSGESDTQYF.